One and the same sample provided the 16 T cell receptor beta chains below, sequenced in a study of T cells in Graves' hyperthyroidism and ophthalmopathy. TCR beta CDR3 region amplification was performed from RNA transcripts. First-round RT-PCR with HTBI primers amplified the TCR CDR3 region. TCRdb reprocessed the multiplex PCR reads with MiXCR, giving one entry per CDR3 protein. The table includes over 700,000 distinct CDR3 sequences, about 19% detected once. The sample taken for sequencing was blood. These receptors came from a woman between 45 and 65 years old with Graves' hyperthyroidism that later progressed to Graves' ophthalmopathy.

V is TRBV19 and J is TRBJ2-5; perhaps TRBD1 as D (6 bases). CDR1 is LNHDA and CDR2 is SQIVND in the germline V gene (reference sequence). Trimming took 5 bases from V and 4 from J, leaving 17 bases between them. This CDR3 has 15 residues. CDR3 sequence (DNA): TGTGCCAGTAGTCTCAGGACAGCCTGGGGAGAGACCCAGTACTTC. Translated: CASSLRTAWGETQYF.

This clonotype was recorded a few times. The CDR3 sequence: CAISEGAGTYEQYF. In DNA form, the CDR3 reads TGTGCCATCAGTGAGGGTGCGGGGACCTACGAGCAGTACTTC. This sequence joins TRBV10-3 and TRBJ2-7; the D gene is possibly TRBD2 (6 bases). Looked up from germline, CDR1 is ENHRY and CDR2 is SYGVKD. Trimming took 2 bases from V and 2 from J, leaving 10 bases between them. This CDR3 has 14 residues.

The chain recombines TRBV7-9 with TRBJ1-2; D is unclear. The V gene's germline CDR1 is SEHNR and CDR2 FQNEAQ (reference sequence). The CDR3 runs 15 residues. V lost 1 base and J 7 bases, leaving 16 bases between the germline ends. The CDR3 DNA reads as TGTGCCAGCAGCTTAGATCCCTCGTGGGCAACTGGCTACACCTTC. This sequence encodes CASSLDPSWATGYTF.

This chain uses TRBV2 with TRBJ2-3, with 11 bases fitting TRBD2. Germline V CDR1 and CDR2: SNHLY, FYNNEI. Trimming removed 5 bases from V and 7 bases from J; junction bases left unmatched: 11. The CDR3 has 16 residues. DNA for the CDR3: TGTGCCAGCAGTAGGGTAGCGGGGGGGCTCAGGTATACGCAGTATTTT. Translated, it gives CASSRVAGGLRYTQYF.

There are many counts of this clonotype. The chain uses TRBV5-1 and TRBJ2-6; D not certain. CDR1 SGHRS and CDR2 YFSETQ come from the germline V gene. The CDR3 runs 15 residues. The V end was cut by 5 bases, the J end by 0 bases, with 9 bases between. The CDR3 here is CASSDYNSGANVLTF. In DNA form, the CDR3 reads TGCGCCAGCAGTGATTATAACTCTGGGGCCAACGTCCTGACTTTC.

This clonotype has at least ten counts. This chain uses TRBV6-1 with TRBJ1-1; no clear D gene. The CDR3 spans 13 residues. Looked up from germline, CDR1 is MNHNS and CDR2 is SASEGT. Trimming cost V 7 bases and J 6 bases, with 15 bases left between them. The CDR3 DNA reads TGTGCCAGCATCGGCCCCCCGATCTCTGAAGCTTTCTTT. Protein product: CASIGPPISEAFF.

This sequence joins TRBV12-3 or TRBV12-4 and TRBJ2-5; the D gene is possibly TRBD2 (7 bases). Trimming stripped 6 bases from V and 5 bases from J, with 16 bases between. The CDR3 is made up of 14 amino acids. This chain's CDR3 is CASRPLGGQETQYF. As DNA, the CDR3 is TGTGCCAGCAGACCTTTGGGGGGGCAGGAGACCCAGTACTTC.

In its sample, this clonotype was seen a few times. V usage is TRBV27 and J usage is TRBJ2-7; no reliable D call. Trimming pared 5 bases from V and 2 bases from J, leaving 16 bases between. The CDR3 covers 15 residues. Looked up from germline, CDR1 is MNHEY and CDR2 is SMNVEV (reference sequence). The CDR3 coding sequence is TGTGCCAGCAGTCCCCCAGCGACGGCCCCCTACGAGCAGTACTTC. It translates to CASSPPATAPYEQYF.

This clonotype was seen only a few times. This chain connects TRBV6-1 to TRBJ1-4; a weak D match, TRBD1 (6 bases). The germline CDR1 and CDR2 sequences are MNHNS and SASEGT. The CDR3 spans 15 residues. Trimming stripped 6 bases from V and 0 bases from J, with 11 bases between. For the CDR3, the DNA is TGTGCCAGCAGACCCGACAGGACAACTAATGAAAAACTGTTTTTT. Protein: CASRPDRTTNEKLFF.

This clonotype occurred many times. The chain has TRBV27 and TRBJ1-2; the match to TRBD1 covers 9 bases. The length of the CDR3 is 15 residues. Germline V CDR1 and CDR2: MNHEY, SMNVEV (reference sequence). J was trimmed by 5 bases and V by 0 bases; bases with no gene match: 4. CDR3 residues: CASSLSGTGWYGYTF. The CDR3, as DNA: TGTGCCAGCAGTTTATCCGGGACAGGGTGGTATGGCTACACCTTC.

V gene TRBV25-1 combines with J gene TRBJ1-1, with 11 bases matching TRBD1. The V gene end was trimmed by 0 bases and the J gene end by 4 bases; junction bases not matched to a gene: 7. The CDR3 extends over 17 amino acids. The germline CDR1 and CDR2 sequences are MGHDK and SYGVNS. The DNA for the CDR3 is TGTGCCAGCAGTGAATATGTCACGGGACAGGGGGGCACTGAAGCTTTCTTT. It specifies CASSEYVTGQGGTEAFF.

The chain uses TRBV6-1 and TRBJ2-7; TRBD1 is a possible D gene (5 bases). The germline V gene has CDR1 MNHNS and CDR2 SASEGT. This CDR3 has 14 amino acids. Deletions cut 5 bases from V and 2 bases from J, with 13 bases between. CDR3 in DNA: TGTGCCAGCAGTAGACCCGGACACCCCTACGAGCAGTACTTC. This gives the protein CASSRPGHPYEQYF.

This chain links TRBV6-1 with TRBJ1-4, with D tentatively TRBD1 (5 bases). The germline V and J ends were trimmed by 10 bases and 3 bases, with 12 bases remaining between them. This CDR3 contains 13 residues. Germline lookup yields CDR1 MNHNS and CDR2 SASEGT. CDR3 in amino acids: CATRGAPNEKLFF. The CDR3 DNA reads TGTGCCACCCGTGGGGCTCCTAATGAAAAACTGTTTTTT.

This clonotype was found many times. The chain joins TRBV19 to TRBJ2-2; 9 nucleotides line up with TRBD1. Trimming at V came to 5 bases and at J to 9 bases, leaving 13 bases not matched to a gene. Germline V CDR1 and CDR2: LNHDA, SQIVND (reference sequence). This CDR3 has 16 amino acids. CDR3 residues: CASSSRDRVIFRELFF. For the CDR3, the DNA is TGTGCCAGTAGTTCCAGGGACAGGGTTATCTTCCGGGAGCTGTTTTTT.

This clonotype has only a few counts. The chain uses TRBV5-1 and TRBJ1-4; 7 nucleotides line up with TRBD1. This CDR3 spans 15 amino acids. Germline CDR1 is SGHRS and CDR2 is YFSETQ. The V gene end was trimmed by 4 bases and the J gene end by 8 bases; junction bases not matched to a gene: 11. DNA of the CDR3: TGCGCCAGCAGCCCACTCAGGGGGTCCGGAGAAAAACTGTTTTTT. Its translation is CASSPLRGSGEKLFF. Together with reference TRBV5-1 and TRBJ1-4, the CDR3 gives the full variable domain: KAGVTQTPRYLIKTRGQQVTLSCSPISGHRSVSWYQQTPGQGLQFLFEYFSETQRNKGNFPGRFSGRQFSNSRSEMNVSTLELGDSALYLCASSPLRGSGEKLFFGSGTQLSVL.

J is TRBJ1-5 and V is TRBV6-1; TRBD1 matches at 7 bases. Germline V gives CDR1 MNHNS, CDR2 SASEGT. V was pared by 6 bases and J by 7 bases, with 9 bases of the junction left unmatched. The CDR3 runs to 14 residues. The CDR3 region is CASSLDRLRQPQHF. Here the CDR3 DNA reads TGTGCCAGCAGCCTGGACAGGCTCCGACAGCCCCAGCATTTT.